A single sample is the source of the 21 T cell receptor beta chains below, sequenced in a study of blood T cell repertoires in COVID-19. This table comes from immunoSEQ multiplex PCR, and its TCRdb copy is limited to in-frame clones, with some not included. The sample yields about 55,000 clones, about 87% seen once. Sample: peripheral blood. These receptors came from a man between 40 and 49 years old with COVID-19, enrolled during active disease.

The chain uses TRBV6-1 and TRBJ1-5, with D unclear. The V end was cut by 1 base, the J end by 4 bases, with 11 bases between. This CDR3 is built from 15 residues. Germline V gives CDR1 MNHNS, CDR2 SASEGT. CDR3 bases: TGTGCCAGCAGTGAAGTCGCACAGAGAAATCAGCCCCAGCATTTT. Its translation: CASSEVAQRNQPQHF.

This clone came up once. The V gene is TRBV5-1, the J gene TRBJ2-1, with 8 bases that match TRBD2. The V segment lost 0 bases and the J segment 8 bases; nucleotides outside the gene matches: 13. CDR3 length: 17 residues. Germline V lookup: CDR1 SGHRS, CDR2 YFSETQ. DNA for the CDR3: TGCGCCAGCAGCTTGGCCGCGGGGGTAGCGGGAATCCATGAGCAGTTCTTC. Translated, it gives CASSLAAGVAGIHEQFF.

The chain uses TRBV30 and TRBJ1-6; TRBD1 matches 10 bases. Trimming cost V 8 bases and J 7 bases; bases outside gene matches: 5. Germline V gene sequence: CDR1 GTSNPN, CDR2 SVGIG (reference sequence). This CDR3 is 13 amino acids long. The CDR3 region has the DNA TGTGCCGGGACGGACAGGGGGAATTCACCCCTCCACTTT. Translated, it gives CAGTDRGNSPLHF.

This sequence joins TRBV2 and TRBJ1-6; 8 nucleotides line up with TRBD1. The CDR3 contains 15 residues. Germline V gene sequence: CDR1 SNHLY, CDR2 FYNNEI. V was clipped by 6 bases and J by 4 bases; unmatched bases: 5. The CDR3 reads CASRSGQDYNSPLHF. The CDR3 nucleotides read TGTGCCAGCAGATCGGGACAGGATTATAATTCACCCCTCCACTTT. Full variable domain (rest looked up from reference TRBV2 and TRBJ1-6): EPEVTQTPSHQVTQMGQEVILRCVPISNHLYFYWYRQILGQKVEFLVSFYNNEISEKSEIFDDQFSVERPDGSNFTLKIRSTKLEDSAMYFCASRSGQDYNSPLHFGNGTRLTVT.

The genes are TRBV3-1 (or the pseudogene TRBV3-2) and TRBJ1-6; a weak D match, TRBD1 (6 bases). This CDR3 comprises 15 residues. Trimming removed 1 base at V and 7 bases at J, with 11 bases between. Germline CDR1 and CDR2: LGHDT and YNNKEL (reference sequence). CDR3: CASSQGQVGNSPLHF. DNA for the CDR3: TGTGCCAGCAGCCAAGGACAGGTGGGGAATTCACCCCTCCACTTT.

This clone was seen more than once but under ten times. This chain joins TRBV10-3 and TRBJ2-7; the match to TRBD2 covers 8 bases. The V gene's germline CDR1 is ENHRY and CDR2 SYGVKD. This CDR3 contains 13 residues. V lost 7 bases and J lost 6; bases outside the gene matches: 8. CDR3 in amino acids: CAINPIAGTEQYF. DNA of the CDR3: TGTGCCATCAACCCCATAGCGGGGACCGAGCAGTACTTC.

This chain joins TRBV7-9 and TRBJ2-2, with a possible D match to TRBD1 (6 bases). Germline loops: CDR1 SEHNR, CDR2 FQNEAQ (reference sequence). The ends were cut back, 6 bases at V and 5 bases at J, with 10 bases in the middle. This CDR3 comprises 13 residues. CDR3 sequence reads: CASSFTGTGELFF. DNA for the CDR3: TGTGCCAGCAGTTTTACAGGGACCGGGGAGCTGTTTTTT.

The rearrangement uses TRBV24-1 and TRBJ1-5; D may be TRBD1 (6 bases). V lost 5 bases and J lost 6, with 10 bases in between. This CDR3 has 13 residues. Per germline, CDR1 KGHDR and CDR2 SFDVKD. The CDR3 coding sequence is TGTGCCACCAGTGCGGGGGGCGGTCAGCCCCAGCATTTT. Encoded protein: CATSAGGGQPQHF.

CDR3 nucleotides: TGTGCCAGGTCTAGCGGGAGCACAGATACGCAGTATTTT. Translated, it gives CARSSGSTDTQYF. V and J are TRBV2 and TRBJ2-3; 8 bases map to TRBD2. The CDR3 loop spans 13 amino acids. Trimming took 9 bases from V and 0 from J; bases not matched to a gene: 2. Germline lookup yields CDR1 SNHLY and CDR2 FYNNEI.

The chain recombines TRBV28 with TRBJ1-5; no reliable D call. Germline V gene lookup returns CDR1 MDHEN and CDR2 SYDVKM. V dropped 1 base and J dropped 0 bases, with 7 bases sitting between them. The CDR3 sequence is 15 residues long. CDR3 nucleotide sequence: TGTGCCAGCAGTTTATCCAGTTTTAGCAATCAGCCCCAGCATTTT. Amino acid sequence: CASSLSSFSNQPQHF. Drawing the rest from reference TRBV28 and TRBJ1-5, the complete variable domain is DVKVTQSSRYLVKRTGEKVFLECVQDMDHENMFWYRQDPGLGLRLIYFSYDVKMKEKGDIPEGYSVSREKKERFSLILESASTNQTSMYLCASSLSSFSNQPQHFGDGTRLSIL.

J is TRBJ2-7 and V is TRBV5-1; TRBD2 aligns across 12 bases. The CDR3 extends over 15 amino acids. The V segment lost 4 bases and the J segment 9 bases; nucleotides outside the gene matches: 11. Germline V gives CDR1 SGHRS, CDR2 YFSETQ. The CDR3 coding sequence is TGCGCCAGCAGCGGACTAGCGGGGATAGATACGAGGCAGTACTTC. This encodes CASSGLAGIDTRQYF.

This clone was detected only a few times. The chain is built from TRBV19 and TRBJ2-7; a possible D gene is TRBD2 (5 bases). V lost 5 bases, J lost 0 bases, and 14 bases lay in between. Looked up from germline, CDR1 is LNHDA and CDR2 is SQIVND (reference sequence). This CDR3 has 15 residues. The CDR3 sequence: CASSDVALSSYEQYF. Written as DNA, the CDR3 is TGTGCCAGTAGTGACGTAGCGCTAAGCTCCTACGAGCAGTACTTC.

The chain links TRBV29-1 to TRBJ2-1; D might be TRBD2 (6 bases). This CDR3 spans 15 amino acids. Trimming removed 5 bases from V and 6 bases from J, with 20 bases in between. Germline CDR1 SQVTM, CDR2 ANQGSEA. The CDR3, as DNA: TGCAGCGTTCTACCCCCCGGGGGTCCATCCAATGAGCAGTTCTTC. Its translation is CSVLPPGGPSNEQFF.

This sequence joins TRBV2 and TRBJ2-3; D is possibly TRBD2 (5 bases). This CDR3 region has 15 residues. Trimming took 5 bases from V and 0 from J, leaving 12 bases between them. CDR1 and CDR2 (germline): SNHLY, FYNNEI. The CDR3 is CASSSHRGSTDTQYF. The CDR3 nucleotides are TGTGCCAGCAGTTCCCACCGAGGGAGCACAGATACGCAGTATTTT.

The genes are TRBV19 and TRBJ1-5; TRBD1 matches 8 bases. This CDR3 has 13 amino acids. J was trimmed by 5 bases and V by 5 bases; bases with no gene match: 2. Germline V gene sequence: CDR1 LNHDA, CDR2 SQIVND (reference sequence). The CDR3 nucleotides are TGTGCCAGTAGTTCACAGGGGGATCAGCCCCAGCATTTT. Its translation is CASSSQGDQPQHF.

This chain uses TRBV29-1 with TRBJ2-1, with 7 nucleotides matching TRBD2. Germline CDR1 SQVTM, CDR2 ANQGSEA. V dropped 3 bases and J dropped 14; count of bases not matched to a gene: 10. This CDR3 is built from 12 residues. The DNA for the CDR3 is TGCAGCGTTGAGGGCAACGGGGCGGGGGAGTTCTTC. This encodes CSVEGNGAGEFF.

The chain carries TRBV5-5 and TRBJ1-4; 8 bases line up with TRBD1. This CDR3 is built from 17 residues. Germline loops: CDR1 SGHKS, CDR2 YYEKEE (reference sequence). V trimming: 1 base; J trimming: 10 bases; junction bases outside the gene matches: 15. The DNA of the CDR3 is TGTGCCAGCAGCTTGTCGGACAGGGAGAAGAGCCTTGGAAAACTGTTTTTT. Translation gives CASSLSDREKSLGKLFF.

In DNA form, the CDR3 reads TGTGCCAGCAGTCCGCAGGGCCTCGAGCAGTACTTC. Translating it yields CASSPQGLEQYF. This chain uses TRBV25-1 with TRBJ2-7; D may be TRBD1 (5 bases). CDR1 is MGHDK and CDR2 is SYGVNS in the germline V gene. This CDR3 comprises 12 residues. V was pared by 5 bases and J by 6 bases, with 11 bases between.

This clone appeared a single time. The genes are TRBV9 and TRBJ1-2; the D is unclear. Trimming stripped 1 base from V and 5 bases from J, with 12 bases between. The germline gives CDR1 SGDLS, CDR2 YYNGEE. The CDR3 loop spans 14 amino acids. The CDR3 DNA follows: TGTGCCAGCAGCGTAACGGGAACAACTTATGGCTACACCTTC. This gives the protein CASSVTGTTYGYTF.

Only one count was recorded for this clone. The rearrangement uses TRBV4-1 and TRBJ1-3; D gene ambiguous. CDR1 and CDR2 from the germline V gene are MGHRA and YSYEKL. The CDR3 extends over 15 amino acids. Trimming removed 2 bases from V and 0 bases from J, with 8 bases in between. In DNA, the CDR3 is TGCGCCAGCAGCCAAACGGGGAGCTCTGGAAACACCATATATTTT. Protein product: CASSQTGSSGNTIYF.

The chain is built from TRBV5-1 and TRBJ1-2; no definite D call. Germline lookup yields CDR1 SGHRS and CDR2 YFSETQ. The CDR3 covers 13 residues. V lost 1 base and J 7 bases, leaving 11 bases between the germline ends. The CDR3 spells CASSLPGEGGYTF. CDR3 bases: TGCGCCAGCAGCTTGCCGGGCGAGGGTGGCTACACCTTC.